Here is one T cell receptor (beta chain) with its context. The clone's antigen remains unknown. Base qualities were left out, and no much larger clone turns up one base away. According to the germline V gene (reference sequence), CDR1 reads LNHDA and CDR2 reads SQIVND. The germline V and J ends show losses of 5 bases and 5 bases respectively, and no gene match explains 3 bases of the junction. The CDR3 covers 14 residues, taking in both the cysteine and the phenylalanine. Only the CDR3 part of the read is kept: 42 bases, read in frame from the first base. The cohort was made up of 500 to 800 healthy bone marrow donors. At the time of sampling, all cohort members were nominally healthy, though unrecorded immune exposures were likely present. The donor tested CMV seropositive, placing the donor among the 289 seropositive members of the cohort. Each donor provided a peripheral blood sample, and peripheral blood mononuclear cells were used for TCR beta sequencing. Genomic DNA extraction from the blood cell samples was performed with the Qiagen DNeasy Blood Extraction Kit.

The data were taken from a study of cytomegalovirus exposure and HLA in healthy donors (dated by TCRdb to about 2017). With regard to the full study: An earlier analysis of more than 550 of the donors reported approximately 260 Gb of sequence data and 117 million unique TCR beta sequences obtained from about 170 million T cells. Among some 400 genotyped donors of the cohort, an average of approximately 200,000 unique TCR beta nucleotide sequences was sequenced per donor, of which about 18% were non-productive. The study used immunosequencing to profile the T cell repertoires of hundreds of subjects and linked those repertoires to cytomegalovirus serostatus. The study aimed to test whether signatures of past pathogen exposure could be identified by cataloging public T cell receptors. A few DR-DQ haplotypes were treated as single units for association and clustering because of strong linkage in the cohort. In addition to the first cohort of around 670 subjects, a separate validation cohort of about 120 different subjects was used. HLA typing covered class I and class II loci at four-digit resolution. To decide whether each TCR beta V gene segment behaved as functional or pseudogenic, an earlier analysis of approximately 600 of the donors relied on high-throughput TCR beta sequencing. The number of typed donors differed by locus: about 620-640 for A, B, C, DRB1 and DQB1; some 500 for DQA1; around 580 for DPA1; and 400 to 480 for DPB1. Approximately 330 gigabases of sequencing data and approximately 92 million unique TCR sequences made up an early release that covered around 640 HLA-typed donors. To study patterns of TCR occurrence, a later analysis re-analyzed previously published TCR beta repertoires from around 660 donors and added high-resolution HLA genotyping. Rather than using new phenotypic data, the later analysis identified candidate immune exposures from TCR beta sequences and from how often those sequences occurred across donors. Of the approximately 370 genotyped donors, 80% to 90% were placed in the genetic ancestry cluster associated with self-reported Caucasian donors. To predict cytomegalovirus infection status, the study combined high-throughput TCR immunosequencing, statistical association of individual TCRs with disease status, and machine learning. Genome-wide SNP genotypes for about three fifths of the 666 donors were used in a later genetic analysis, which treated that subset as a discovery cohort. Every discovery cohort repertoire had been produced on one sequencing platform. Alongside the repertoire data, information on donor age, sex, ethnicity and CMV serostatus was compiled.

The research as a whole found: About 17 rarely observed V segments, including chromosome 9 orphons, were excluded from the earlier analysis of a few hundred of the donors because counts were too low. In a later analysis, HLA-associated TCR beta chains showed more clonal expansion and lower generation probabilities than non-associated chains that were equally common. A further reported finding was that TCR beta sequences accurately predicted the HLA-A and HLA-B alleles for most subjects in the first cohort. Linkage disequilibrium might explain the correlated functional status among segregating V segments, but an unknown experimental factor could not be excluded. A group of highly shared sequence variants was considered likely to be a technical artifact of the sequencing pipeline. A later analysis reported that several top co-occurrence clusters appeared linked to parvovirus B19, influenza, CMV and Epstein-Barr virus. According to a later analysis, TCR association rates differed among HLA loci, with DRB1 alleles showing the most associated TCRs and HLA-C alleles showing the fewest. In an earlier analysis of approximately 590 of the donors, most TCR beta V segments were observed in productive rearrangements about 90% or about 30% of the time, broadly matching IMGT annotations. Three of the identified cytomegalovirus-associated TCR beta chains were confirmed in vitro to be specific for cytomegalovirus antigens. CMV serostatus was the only immune exposure information available for the cohort. According to the authors, the approach could potentially be generalized to other disease states and immunological phenotypes. In a later genetic analysis, fewer N-insertions in productive TCRs were reported among donors in an Asian-associated ancestry cluster than the 666-donor mean. In this cohort, only TCR beta chains were sequenced, and detectable features were limited by the absence of alpha or paired-chain data. In the study, roughly 160 TCR beta chains were listed as associated with cytomegalovirus. The presence/absence analyses assumed that sequencing depth was roughly uniform across donors, and that assumption may not be true. A later analysis associated some 17,000 TCR beta sequences with specific HLA alleles at a false discovery rate of 0.05. Because HLA typing was unavailable for some donors at each locus, only the typed subset was used in association tests. Most CMV-associated TCR beta chains appeared to be HLA-restricted in a later analysis, and the HLA associations seemed to be driven largely by CMV exposure. In a later genetic analysis, a missense DCLRE1C variant was associated with V-gene and J-gene trimming of TCR beta chains, and the association was replicated in an independent cohort. The classifier was reported to diagnose cytomegalovirus status with high specificity and sensitivity in both the original and validation cohorts. The 87-base-pair reads could not distinguish some IMGT-functional V segments, including TRBV6-2 and TRBV6-3, so those segments were excluded. Strong co-occurrence of HLA alleles, especially DR and DQ, made assigning TCR associations to individual alleles difficult. Most TCR sequences were observed very rarely across donors, whereas some public TCRs were present in many individuals.

Library preparation was by the immunoSEQ multiplex PCR assay. For the multiplex PCR, a mixture combining 60 forward primers for TCR Vbeta segments and 13 reverse primers for TCR Jbeta segments was used. Amplification of the CDR3 region of rearranged TCR beta genes was performed with a multiplex PCR assay on genomic DNA. The Illumina HiSeq System was used to sequence the amplified TCR beta libraries as 87-base-pair reads. From the authors' description of their analysis: In a later analysis, tens of millions of unique TCR beta chains were counted across the approximately 670 repertoires, and roughly 10 million of these chains were shared by at least two donors. Raw reads were error-corrected and collapsed into unique sequences with a nearest-neighbor algorithm that merged closely related sequences to remove PCR and sequencing errors. V, D and J gene segments were assigned by aligning CDR3 sequences to IMGT reference sequences. For a sequence to be retained, a match of at least six nucleotides to both a V gene segment and a J gene segment was required. Rearrangements were called productive when the CDR3 lacked stop codons and stayed in frame with V and J; all others were non-productive. Following IMGT convention, CDR3 was defined as the stretch from the second conserved V-encoded cysteine to the conserved J-encoded phenylalanine. Sequences without an unambiguous match to a single V gene segment were excluded from the earlier analysis of 587 of the donors. In an earlier analysis of several hundred of the donors, V segments were called functional above 56.7% productive rearrangements and were called segregating when the between-donor standard deviation exceeded 5%. A statistical classification framework was built for diagnosing cytomegalovirus status from the catalog of TCR beta chain sequences. A later analysis assigned V and J genes by comparing TCR nucleotide sequences with IMGT/GENE-DB human TR gene sequences. Using the TCRdist pipeline, a later analysis assigned CDR3 sequences along with most-parsimonious VDJ recombination scenarios. In a later analysis, each TCR beta chain was defined by its CDR3 amino acid sequence together with its V-gene family, and reads without a unique V-gene family were excluded. To address suspected cross-contamination and a sequencing artifact, a later analysis removed approximately 590 highly shared, low-generation-probability nucleotide sequences. In a later analysis, a clonal expansion index for each public chain was calculated from normalized within-repertoire ranks of inferred template counts. A later analysis computed generation probabilities with a VDJ recombination model fitted to out-of-frame rearrangements, and checked the results against IGoR. Hypergeometric tests were used in a later analysis to score TCR-TCR, TCR-HLA and TCR-CMV co-occurrence, with a repertoire-size bias correction applied to the TCR pairs. In a later analysis, false discovery rates were estimated by permuting HLA or CMV assignments 20 times. In a later analysis, co-occurring TCRs were grouped using DBSCAN, and TCRdist sequence similarity was added for clustering within HLA-allele-positive subsets. Repertoires with fewer than 30,000 or more than 120,000 public chains, plus five repertoires with anomalous nucleotide sharing, were excluded from co-occurrence clustering. TCRdb stores this immuneACCESS table with in-frame sequences only. Part of the clones is absent; in the studies checked, under half of the shortfall reflects unresolved V genes, and no reason is known for the rest. V and J calls and clone size are as listed in that table; D and trimming were resolved from the DNA. This sample gives 210,000 or so clones in total; more than 60% of them show up just once. In total, the top ten clones hold approximately 2.6% of the sample.

The rearranged chain carries TRBV19 and TRBJ2-1; 10 of the junction bases match TRBD2. Sequenced sample: PBMCs. This clonotype was sampled from a woman aged 60-75 years in good health and CMV-seropositive. The CDR3 amino acid sequence is: CASSVGLADNEQFF. DNA sequence: TGTGCCAGTAGTGTCGGACTAGCGGACAATGAGCAGTTCTTC.